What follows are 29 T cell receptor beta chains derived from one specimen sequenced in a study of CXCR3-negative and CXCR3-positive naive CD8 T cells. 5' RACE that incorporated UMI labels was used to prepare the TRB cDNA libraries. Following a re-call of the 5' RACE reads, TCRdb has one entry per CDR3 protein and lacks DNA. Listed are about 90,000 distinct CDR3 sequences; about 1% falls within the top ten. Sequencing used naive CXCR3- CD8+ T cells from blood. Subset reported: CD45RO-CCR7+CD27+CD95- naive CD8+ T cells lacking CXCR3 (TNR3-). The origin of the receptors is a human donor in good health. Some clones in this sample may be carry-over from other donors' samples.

The CDR3: CASSSGLASYNEQFF. This chain links TRBV7-3 with TRBJ2-1; with no DNA, the TCRdb D assignment of TRBD2 cannot be verified. This CDR3 is built from 15 residues. Germline V lookup: CDR1 SGHTA, CDR2 FQGTGA.

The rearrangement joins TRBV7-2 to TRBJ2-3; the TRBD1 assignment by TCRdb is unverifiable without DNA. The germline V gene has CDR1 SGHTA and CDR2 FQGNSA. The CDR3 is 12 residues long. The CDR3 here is CASSPPYDTQYF.

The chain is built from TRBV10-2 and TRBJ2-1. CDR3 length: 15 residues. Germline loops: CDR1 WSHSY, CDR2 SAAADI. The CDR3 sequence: CASRVDGSSYNEQFF.

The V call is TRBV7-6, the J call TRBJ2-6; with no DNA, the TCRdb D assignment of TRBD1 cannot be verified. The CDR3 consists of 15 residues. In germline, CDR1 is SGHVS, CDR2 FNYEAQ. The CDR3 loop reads CASSPGVSGANVLTF.

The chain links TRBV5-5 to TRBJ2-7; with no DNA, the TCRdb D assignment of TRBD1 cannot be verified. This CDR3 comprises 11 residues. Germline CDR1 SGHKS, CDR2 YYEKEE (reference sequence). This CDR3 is CASSSDRGQYF. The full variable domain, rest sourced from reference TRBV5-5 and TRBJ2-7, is DAGVTQSPTHLIKTRGQQVTLRCSPISGHKSVSWYQQVLGQGPQFIFQYYEKEERGRGNFPDRFSARQFPNYSSELNVNALLLGDSALYLCASSSDRGQYFGPGTRLTVT.

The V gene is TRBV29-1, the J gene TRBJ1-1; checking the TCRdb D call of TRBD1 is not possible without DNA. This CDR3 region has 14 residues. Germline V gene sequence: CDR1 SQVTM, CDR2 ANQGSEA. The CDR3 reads CSVDLWEGMPEAFF.

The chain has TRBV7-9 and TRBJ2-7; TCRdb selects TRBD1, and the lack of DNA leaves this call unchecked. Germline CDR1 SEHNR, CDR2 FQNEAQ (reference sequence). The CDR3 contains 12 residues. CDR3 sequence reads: CASSSEGTGQYF.

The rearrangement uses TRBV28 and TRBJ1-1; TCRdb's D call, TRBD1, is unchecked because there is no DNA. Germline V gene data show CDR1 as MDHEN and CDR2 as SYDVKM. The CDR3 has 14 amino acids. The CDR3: CASSDRGLNTEAFF.

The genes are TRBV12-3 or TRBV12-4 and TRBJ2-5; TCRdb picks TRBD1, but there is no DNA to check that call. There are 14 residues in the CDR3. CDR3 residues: CASSYTQGLETQYF.

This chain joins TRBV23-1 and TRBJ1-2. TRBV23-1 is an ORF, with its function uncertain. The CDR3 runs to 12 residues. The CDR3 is CASVGSGYGYTF.

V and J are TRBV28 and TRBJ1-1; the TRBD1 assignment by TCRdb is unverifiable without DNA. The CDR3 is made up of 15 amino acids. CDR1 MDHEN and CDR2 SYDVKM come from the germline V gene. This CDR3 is CASIAGQGTNTEAFF.

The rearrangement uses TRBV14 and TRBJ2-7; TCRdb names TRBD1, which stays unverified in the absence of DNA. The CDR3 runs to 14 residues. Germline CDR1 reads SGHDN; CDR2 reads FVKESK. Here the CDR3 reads CASSRGAYSYEQYF.

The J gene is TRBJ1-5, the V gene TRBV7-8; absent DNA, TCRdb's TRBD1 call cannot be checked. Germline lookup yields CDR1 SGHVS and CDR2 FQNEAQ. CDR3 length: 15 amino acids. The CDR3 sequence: CASSSRTDSNQPQHF.

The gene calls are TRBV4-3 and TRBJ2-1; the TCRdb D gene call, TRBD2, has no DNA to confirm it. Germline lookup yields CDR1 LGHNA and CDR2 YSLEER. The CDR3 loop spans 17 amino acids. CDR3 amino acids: CASSQELLAGGYNEQFF.

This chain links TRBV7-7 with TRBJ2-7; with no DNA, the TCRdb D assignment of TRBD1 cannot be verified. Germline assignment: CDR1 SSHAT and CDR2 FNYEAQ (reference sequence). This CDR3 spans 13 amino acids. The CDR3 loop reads CASSLEPWGEQYF.

The CDR3 sequence is CASSLSGPSSEEQYF. The chain has TRBV7-8 and TRBJ2-7. From germline, CDR1 is SGHVS and CDR2 FQNEAQ. This CDR3 has 15 residues.

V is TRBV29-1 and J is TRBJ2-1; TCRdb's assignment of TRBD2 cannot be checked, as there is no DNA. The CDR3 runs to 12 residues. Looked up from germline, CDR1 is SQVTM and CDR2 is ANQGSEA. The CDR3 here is CSVGGYYNEQFF.

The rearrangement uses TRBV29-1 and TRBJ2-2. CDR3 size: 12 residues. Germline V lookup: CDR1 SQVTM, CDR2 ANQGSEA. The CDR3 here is CSVEVFGGELFF.

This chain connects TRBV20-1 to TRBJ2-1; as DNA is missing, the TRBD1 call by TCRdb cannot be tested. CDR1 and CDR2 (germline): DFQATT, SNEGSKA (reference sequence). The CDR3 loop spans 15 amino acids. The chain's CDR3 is CSARGPAGRYNEQFF.

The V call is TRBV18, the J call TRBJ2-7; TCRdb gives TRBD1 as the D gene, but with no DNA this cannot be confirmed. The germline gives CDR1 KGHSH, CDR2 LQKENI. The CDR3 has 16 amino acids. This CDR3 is CASSPRTGQGSDEQYF.

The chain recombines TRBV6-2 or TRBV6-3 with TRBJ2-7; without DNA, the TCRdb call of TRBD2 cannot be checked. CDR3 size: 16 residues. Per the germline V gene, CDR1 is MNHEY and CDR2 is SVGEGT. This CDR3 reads CASRLTVDRGSNEQYF.

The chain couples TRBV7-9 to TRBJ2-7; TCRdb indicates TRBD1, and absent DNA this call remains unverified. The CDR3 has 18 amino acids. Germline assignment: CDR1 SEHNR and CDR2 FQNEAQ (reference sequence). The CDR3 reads CASSFDGGGQGPFGEQYF.

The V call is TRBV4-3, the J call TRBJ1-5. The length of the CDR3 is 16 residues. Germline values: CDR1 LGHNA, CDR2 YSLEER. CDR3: CASSQDNGQLNQPQHF.

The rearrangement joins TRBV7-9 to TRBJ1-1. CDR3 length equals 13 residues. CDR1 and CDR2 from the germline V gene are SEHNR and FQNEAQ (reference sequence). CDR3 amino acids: CASSSGRNTEAFF.

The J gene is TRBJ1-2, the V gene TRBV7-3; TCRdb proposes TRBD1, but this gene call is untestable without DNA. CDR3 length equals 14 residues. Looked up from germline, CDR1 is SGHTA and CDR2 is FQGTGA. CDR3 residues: CASSLRSLNYGYTF.

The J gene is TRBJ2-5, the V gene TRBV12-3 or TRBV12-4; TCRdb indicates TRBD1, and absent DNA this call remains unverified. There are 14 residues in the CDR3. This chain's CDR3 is CASSKDRVEETQYF.

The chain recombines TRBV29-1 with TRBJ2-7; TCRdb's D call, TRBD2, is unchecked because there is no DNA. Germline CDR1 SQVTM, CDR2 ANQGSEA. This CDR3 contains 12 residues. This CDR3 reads CSVEARPSEQYF.

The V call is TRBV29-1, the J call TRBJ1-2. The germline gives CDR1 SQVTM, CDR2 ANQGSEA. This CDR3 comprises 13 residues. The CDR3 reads CSVEVAGHYGYTF.

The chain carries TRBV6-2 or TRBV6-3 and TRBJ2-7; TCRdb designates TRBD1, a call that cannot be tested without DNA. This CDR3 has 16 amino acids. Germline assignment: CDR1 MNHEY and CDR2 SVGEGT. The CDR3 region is CASSPTGGALPYEQYF.